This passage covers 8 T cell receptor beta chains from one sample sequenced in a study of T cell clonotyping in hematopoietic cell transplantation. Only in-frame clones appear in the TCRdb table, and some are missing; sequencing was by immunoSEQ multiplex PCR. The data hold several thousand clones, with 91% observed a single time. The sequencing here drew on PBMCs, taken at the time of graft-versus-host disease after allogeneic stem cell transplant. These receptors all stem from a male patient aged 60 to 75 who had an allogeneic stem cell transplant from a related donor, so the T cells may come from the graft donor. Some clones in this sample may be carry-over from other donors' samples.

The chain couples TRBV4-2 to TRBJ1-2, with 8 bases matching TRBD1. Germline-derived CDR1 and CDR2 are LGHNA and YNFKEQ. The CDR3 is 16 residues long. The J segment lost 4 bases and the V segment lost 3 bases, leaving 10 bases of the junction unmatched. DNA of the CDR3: TGTGCCAGCAGCCAGCCATCCCAGGGGGCTGGCTATGGCTACACCTTC. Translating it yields CASSQPSQGAGYGYTF.

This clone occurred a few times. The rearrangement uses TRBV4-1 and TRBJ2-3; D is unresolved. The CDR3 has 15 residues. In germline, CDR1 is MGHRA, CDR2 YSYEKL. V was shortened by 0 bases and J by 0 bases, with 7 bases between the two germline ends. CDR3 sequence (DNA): TGCGCCAGCAGCCAAGAGATAGGGAGCACAGATACGCAGTATTTT. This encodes CASSQEIGSTDTQYF.

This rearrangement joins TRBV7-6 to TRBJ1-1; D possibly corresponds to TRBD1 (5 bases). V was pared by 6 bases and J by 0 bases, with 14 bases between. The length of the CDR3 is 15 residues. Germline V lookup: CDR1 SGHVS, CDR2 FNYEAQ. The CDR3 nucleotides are TGTGCCAGCAGTATTAAACAGGATTTGAACACTGAAGCTTTCTTT. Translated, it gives CASSIKQDLNTEAFF.

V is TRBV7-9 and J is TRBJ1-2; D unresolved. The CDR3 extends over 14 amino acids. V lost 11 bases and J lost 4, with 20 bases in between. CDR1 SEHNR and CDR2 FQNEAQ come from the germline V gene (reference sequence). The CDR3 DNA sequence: TGTGCCTCCTGGGAGGGCAGTCTATCCTATGGCTACACCTTC. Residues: CASWEGSLSYGYTF.

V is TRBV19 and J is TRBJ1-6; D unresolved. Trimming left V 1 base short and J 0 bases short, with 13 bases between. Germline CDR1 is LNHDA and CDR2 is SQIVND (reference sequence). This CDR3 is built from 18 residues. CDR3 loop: CASSIAVDGASYNSPLHF. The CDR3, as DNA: TGTGCCAGTAGTATAGCAGTGGACGGAGCCTCCTATAATTCACCCCTCCACTTT.

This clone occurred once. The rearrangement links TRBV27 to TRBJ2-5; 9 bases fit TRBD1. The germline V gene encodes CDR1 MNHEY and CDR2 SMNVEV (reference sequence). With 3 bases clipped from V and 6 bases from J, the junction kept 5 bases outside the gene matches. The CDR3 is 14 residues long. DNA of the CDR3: TGTGCCAGCAGTTTCAACGGACAGGGGCAGACCCAGTACTTC. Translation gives CASSFNGQGQTQYF.

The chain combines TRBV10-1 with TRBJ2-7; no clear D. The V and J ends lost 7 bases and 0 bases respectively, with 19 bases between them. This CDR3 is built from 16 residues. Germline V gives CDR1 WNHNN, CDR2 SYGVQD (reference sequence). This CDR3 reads CASTSDGVLSSYEQYF. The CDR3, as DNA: TGCGCCAGCACCTCGGACGGAGTTTTGAGCTCCTACGAGCAGTACTTC.

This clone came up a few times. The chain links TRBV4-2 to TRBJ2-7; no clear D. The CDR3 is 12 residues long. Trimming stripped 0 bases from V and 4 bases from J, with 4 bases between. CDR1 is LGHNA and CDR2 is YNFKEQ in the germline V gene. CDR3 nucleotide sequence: TGTGCCAGCAGCCAAGATTCATACGAGCAGTACTTC. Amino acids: CASSQDSYEQYF.